These T cell receptor beta chains were read from a single sample in a study of T cells after yellow fever vaccination. TCRdb redid the calling of the 5' RACE reads with MiXCR, one entry per CDR3 protein. The repertoire consists of 150,000 to 200,000 distinct CDR3 sequences, with around 7% occurring once and the leading ten covering roughly 2.5%. Sequencing used CD4+ T cells sorted from PBMCs, obtained more than 4 days after the first yellow fever vaccination. The origin of the receptors is a young man who received the YFV17D yellow fever vaccine. CDR3s include the opening cysteine and the closing phenylalanine or tryptophan. Fields, in order: D gene, V gene, J gene, clone size, CDR3 protein, CDR3 DNA. A D gene is named only where the DNA matches it firmly. Not every row has a clone size; where given, it reads once, few, many or a size class.

NA	TRBV5-1	TRBJ2-3	many	CASSLVLIARTDTQYF	TGCGCCAGCAGCTTGGTTTTGATCGCTCGCACAGATACGCAGTATTTT
NA	TRBV19	TRBJ2-3	NA	CASSIAGADTQYF	TGTGCCAGTAGTATAGCGGGGGCAGATACGCAGTATTTT
TRBD1	TRBV6-1	TRBJ2-2	NA	CASRDRVDGELFF	TGTGCCAGCCGGGACAGGGTTGACGGGGAGCTGTTTTTT
NA	TRBV6-1	TRBJ1-1	few	CASTPGSAINTEAFF	TGTGCCAGCACCCCAGGATCCGCGATCAACACTGAAGCTTTCTTT
NA	TRBV5-1	TRBJ2-1	NA	CASTTRSSYNEQFF	TGCGCCAGCACGACTAGGAGCTCCTACAATGAGCAGTTCTTC
NA	TRBV7-9	TRBJ1-1	many	CASSADGENTEAFF	TGTGCCAGCAGCGCAGACGGGGAGAACACTGAAGCTTTCTTT
NA	TRBV7-2	TRBJ1-2	NA	CASSLEPGPGGYTF	TGTGCCAGCAGCTTAGAGCCCGGGCCTGGGGGCTACACCTTC
NA	TRBV9	TRBJ1-1	few	CASSSRGSLNTEAFF	TGTGCCAGCAGCTCGAGAGGCAGCTTGAACACTGAAGCTTTCTTT
NA	TRBV7-9	TRBJ1-1	NA	CASSFLGHHEAFF	TGTGCCAGCAGCTTCCTCGGACATCATGAAGCTTTCTTT
TRBD1	TRBV5-1	TRBJ2-2	many	CASSPVGGTGFTGELFF	TGCGCCAGCAGTCCGGTAGGCGGGACAGGGTTCACCGGGGAGCTGTTTTTT